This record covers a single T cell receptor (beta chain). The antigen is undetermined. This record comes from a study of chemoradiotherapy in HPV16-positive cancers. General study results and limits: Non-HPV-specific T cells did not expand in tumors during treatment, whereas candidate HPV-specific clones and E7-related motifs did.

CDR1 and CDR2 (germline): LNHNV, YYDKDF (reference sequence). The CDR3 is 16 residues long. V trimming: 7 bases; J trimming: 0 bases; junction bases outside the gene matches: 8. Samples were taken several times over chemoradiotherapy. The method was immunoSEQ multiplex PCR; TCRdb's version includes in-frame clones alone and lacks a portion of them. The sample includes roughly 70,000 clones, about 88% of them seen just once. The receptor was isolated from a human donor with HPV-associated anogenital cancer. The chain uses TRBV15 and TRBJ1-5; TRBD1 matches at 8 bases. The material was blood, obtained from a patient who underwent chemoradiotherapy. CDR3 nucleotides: TGTGCCACCACATCGGGACAGGATTATAGCAATCAGCCCCAGCATTTT. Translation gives CATTSGQDYSNQPQHF. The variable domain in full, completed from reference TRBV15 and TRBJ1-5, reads DAMVIQNPRYQVTQFGKPVTLSCSQTLNHNVMYWYQQKSSQAPKLLFHYYDKDFNNEADTPDNFQSRRPNTSFCFLDIRSPGLGDTAMYLCATTSGQDYSNQPQHFGDGTRLSIL.